Here is one T cell receptor beta chain with its context. Many counts were recorded for this clonotype. The target of this receptor is not known. Within one base of it there is no much larger clone, and no base qualities were kept. CDR1 is given as LGHNA and CDR2 as YSLEER, both from the germline V gene. The CDR3 numbers 14 residues from cysteine through phenylalanine. Only the CDR3 part of the read is kept: 42 bases, read in frame from the first base. V loses 2 bases, J loses 1 base, and the germline ends lie 6 bases apart. The treatment or condition label for this specimen denotes: live attenuated yellow fever vaccine strain. PBMCs were isolated from peripheral blood using a standard Ficoll-Paque protocol. Dynabeads CD4 and CD8 positive selection kits were used to isolate CD4 and CD8 T-cell fractions. TriZol was used to extract RNA from bulk PBMCs, from CD4 and CD8 fractions, and from dextramer-positive and dextramer-negative fractions.

These data belong to a study of T cells after yellow fever vaccination (dated by TCRdb to between 2018 and 2021). Regarding the complete study: The SMART-Seq v4 Ultra Low Input RNA kit was used to prepare libraries from fractions with low cell numbers. Bulk PBMC replicates and cell subsets were isolated from blood drawn at multiple timepoints before and after both primary and secondary immunization. To follow T-cell clones before and after primary and booster YFV17D yellow fever vaccination, bulk TCR alpha and beta repertoires were sequenced over time. Two healthy male donors made up the cohort, one aged 18 to 29 years and the other aged 30 to 39 years. Paper-wide results and their limitations: Because only a couple of donors were included in the study, the extent to which the findings can be generalized is limited. FACS-sorted repertoires could contain abundant contaminating clonotypes from the bulk population, so computational filtering was required. Compared with the primary T-cell response, the secondary T-cell response was faster but weaker, reaching its peak on day 5 rather than on day 15. A small fraction of clonotypes showed up in both the CD4 and CD8 compartments, probably as a result of convergent recombination. Most clones expanded after primary vaccination (about 96% of CD4 and roughly 91% of CD8) were re-detected after the booster, suggesting that broad memory maintenance occurred.

TCR cDNA was synthesized by 5'RACE template switching, through which a universal primer site and unique molecular identifiers were introduced. Priming of cDNA synthesis was performed from both the TCR alpha and TCR beta constant segments. Library amplification involved two PCR steps, and the second step added sample barcodes and sequencing adapters. Sequencing of libraries was performed on Illumina HiSeq 2500 (2x100 bp) or NovaSeq (2x150 bp). The paper's processing steps were these. MIGEC was used to demultiplex reads and collapse the reads into UMI consensus sequences, and MiXCR was used for V(D)J alignment. Vaccine-responding clonotypes were identified with edgeR using replicate PBMC samples, with FDR below 0.01 and a log2 fold change above 5 up to day 15 being required. CD4 or CD8 identity was assigned to each bulk clonotype according to whether the clonotype was present at higher abundance in the sequenced CD4 repertoire or the sequenced CD8 repertoire. Using fastp trimming at Q25 and MiXCR clonotype assembly, TCRdb reanalyzed the public sequencing data and kept in-frame beta chains. Here each entry gathers all rows of one CDR3 protein and keeps the most common genes and DNA. The V and J calls follow TCRdb's processing rather than the paper's. In this sample the table shows about 150,000 distinct CDR3 sequences, about 7% of which occur a single time. More than 0.6% of the sample comes from the top ten.

Source: CD4+ T cells sorted from PBMCs, taken 10 days after the yellow fever booster vaccination. The V and J genes are TRBV4-3 and TRBJ2-1, with TRBD2 perhaps the D gene, on 5 matching bases. This sequence originates from a man aged 25-45 years who received the YFV17D yellow fever vaccine. The CDR3 amino acid sequence is: CASSQRGSYNEQFF. The DNA is TGCGCCAGCAGCCAACGCGGGTCCTACAATGAGCAGTTCTTC.